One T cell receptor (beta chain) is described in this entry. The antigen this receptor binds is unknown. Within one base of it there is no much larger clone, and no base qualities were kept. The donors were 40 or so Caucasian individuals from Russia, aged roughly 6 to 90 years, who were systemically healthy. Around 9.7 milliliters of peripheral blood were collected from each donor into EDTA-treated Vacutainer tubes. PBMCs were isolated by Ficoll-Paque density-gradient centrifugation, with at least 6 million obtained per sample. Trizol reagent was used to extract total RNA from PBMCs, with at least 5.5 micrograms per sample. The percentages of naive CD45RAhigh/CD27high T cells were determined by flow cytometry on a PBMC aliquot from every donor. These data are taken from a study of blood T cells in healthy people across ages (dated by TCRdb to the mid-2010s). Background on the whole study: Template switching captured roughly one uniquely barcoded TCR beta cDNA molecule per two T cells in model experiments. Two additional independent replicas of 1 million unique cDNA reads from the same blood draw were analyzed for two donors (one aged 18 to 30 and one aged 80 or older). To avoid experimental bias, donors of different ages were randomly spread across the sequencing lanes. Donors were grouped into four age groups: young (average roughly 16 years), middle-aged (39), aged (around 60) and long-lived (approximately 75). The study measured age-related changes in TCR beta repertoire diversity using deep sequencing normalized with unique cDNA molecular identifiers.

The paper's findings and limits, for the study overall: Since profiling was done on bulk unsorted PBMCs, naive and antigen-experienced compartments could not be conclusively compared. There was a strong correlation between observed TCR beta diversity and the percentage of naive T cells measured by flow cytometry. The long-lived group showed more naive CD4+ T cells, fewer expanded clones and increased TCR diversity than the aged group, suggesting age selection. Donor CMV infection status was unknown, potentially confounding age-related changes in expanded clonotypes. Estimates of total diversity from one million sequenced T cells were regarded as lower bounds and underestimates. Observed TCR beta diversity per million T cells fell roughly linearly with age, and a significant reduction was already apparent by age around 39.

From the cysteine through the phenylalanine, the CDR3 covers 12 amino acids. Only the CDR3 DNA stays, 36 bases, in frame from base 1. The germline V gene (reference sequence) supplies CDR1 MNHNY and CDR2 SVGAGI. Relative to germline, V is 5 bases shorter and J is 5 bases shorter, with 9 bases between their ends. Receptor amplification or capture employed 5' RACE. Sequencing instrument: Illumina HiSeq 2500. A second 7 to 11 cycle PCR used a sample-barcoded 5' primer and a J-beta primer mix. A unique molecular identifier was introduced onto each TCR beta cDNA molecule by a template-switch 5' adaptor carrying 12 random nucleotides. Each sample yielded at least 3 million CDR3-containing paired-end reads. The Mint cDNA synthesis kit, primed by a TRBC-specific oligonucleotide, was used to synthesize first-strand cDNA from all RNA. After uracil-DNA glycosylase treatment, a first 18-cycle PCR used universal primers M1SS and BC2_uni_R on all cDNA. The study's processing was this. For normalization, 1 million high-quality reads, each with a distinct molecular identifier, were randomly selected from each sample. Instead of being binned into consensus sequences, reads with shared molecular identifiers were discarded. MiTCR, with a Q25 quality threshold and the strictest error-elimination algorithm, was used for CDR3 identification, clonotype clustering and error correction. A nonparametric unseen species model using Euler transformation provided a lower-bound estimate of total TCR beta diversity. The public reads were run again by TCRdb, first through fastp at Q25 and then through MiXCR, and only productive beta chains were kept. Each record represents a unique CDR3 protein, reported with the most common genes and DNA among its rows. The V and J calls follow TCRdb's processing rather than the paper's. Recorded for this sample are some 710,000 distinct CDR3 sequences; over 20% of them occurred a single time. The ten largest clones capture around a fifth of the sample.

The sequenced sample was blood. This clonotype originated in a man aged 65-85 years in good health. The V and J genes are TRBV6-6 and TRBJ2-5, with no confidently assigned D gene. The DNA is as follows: TGTGCCAGCAGTACTTTTTCTGAGACCCAGTACTTC. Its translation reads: CASSTFSETQYF.